The next 7 T cell receptor beta chains were all read from a single sample in a study of T cells in localized non-small cell lung cancer. TCRdb's table, derived via immunoSEQ multiplex PCR, lists solely in-frame clones and lacks some. The table has roughly 70,000 clones, 80% to 90% seen once. Source: peripheral blood, taken before any cancer treatment. All receptors come from a male donor older than 55 with stage III squamous cell lung carcinoma.

V is TRBV5-4 and J is TRBJ1-1, with 7 bases that match TRBD1. Trimming cost V 0 bases and J 5 bases; bases outside gene matches: 10. This CDR3 comprises 16 residues. Germline V CDR1 and CDR2: SGHNT, YYREEE (reference sequence). CDR3 DNA sequence: TGTGCCAGCAGCTTGGAAGGGGGCGCGGTTTGGACTGAAGCTTTCTTT. Its translation is CASSLEGGAVWTEAFF. The whole variable domain, filled in from reference TRBV5-4 and TRBJ1-1, reads ETGVTQSPTHLIKTRGQQVTLRCSSQSGHNTVSWYQQALGQGPQFIFQYYREEENGRGNFPPRFSGLQFPNYSSELNVNALELDDSALYLCASSLEGGAVWTEAFFGQGTRLTVV.

This rearrangement joins TRBV5-1 to TRBJ2-7, with TRBD2 identical over 12 bases. Trimming at V came to 0 bases and at J to 3 bases, leaving 1 base not matched to a gene. CDR1 is SGHRS and CDR2 is YFSETQ in the germline V gene. The CDR3 consists of 15 residues. This CDR3 reads CASSLASGGDYEQYF. In DNA form, the CDR3 reads TGCGCCAGCAGCTTGGCTAGCGGGGGGGACTACGAGCAGTACTTC.

This chain uses TRBV7-7 with TRBJ1-5, with a weak D call TRBD1 (5 bases). CDR1 SSHAT and CDR2 FNYEAQ come from the germline V gene (reference sequence). This CDR3 region has 16 residues. The V and J ends lost 2 bases and 6 bases respectively, with 17 bases between them. CDR3 amino acids: CASSLFHQGGGQPQHF. The CDR3 DNA is TGTGCCAGCAGCTTATTTCACCAGGGTGGGGGTCAGCCCCAGCATTTT.

The chain recombines TRBV10-2 with TRBJ2-5, with 9 bases matching TRBD2. CDR3 length: 16 residues. Germline V lookup: CDR1 WSHSY, CDR2 SAAADI. Trimming at V came to 3 bases and at J to 0 bases, leaving 5 bases not matched to a gene. CDR3 residues: CASSEAGGEYQETQYF. The CDR3 nucleotides are TGCGCCAGCAGTGAAGCGGGGGGCGAGTACCAAGAGACCCAGTACTTC.

The chain combines TRBV6-1 with TRBJ1-1; tentatively, D is TRBD1 (5 bases). The germline CDR1 and CDR2 sequences are MNHNS and SASEGT. V lost 7 bases, J lost 2 bases, and 17 bases lay in between. The CDR3 length is 15 residues. The CDR3 bases are TGTGCCAGCAATGCGTTTCGAGGGGCTAACACTGAAGCTTTCTTT. Translated, it gives CASNAFRGANTEAFF.

The chain joins TRBV4-3 to TRBJ1-6; no reliable D call. The V gene lost 1 base and the J gene lost 8 bases, with 15 bases spanning the gap. The CDR3 length is 16 residues. Germline lookup yields CDR1 LGHNA and CDR2 YSLEER. For the CDR3, the DNA is TGCGCCAGCAGCCAAGCCGCAGGCAAAATTGATTCACCCCTCCACTTT. It yields the protein CASSQAAGKIDSPLHF.

In its sample, this clone was seen once. This chain connects TRBV5-4 to TRBJ1-4; 8 nucleotides align to TRBD1. The V and J ends lost 2 bases and 3 bases, in that order; junction bases with no gene match: 6. Germline CDR1 is SGHNT and CDR2 is YYREEE (reference sequence). The CDR3 totals 16 residues. Here the CDR3 reads CASSFRQGASNEKLFF. The CDR3 DNA reads as TGTGCCAGCAGCTTCCGCCAGGGGGCTTCTAATGAAAAACTGTTTTTT.